This TCR beta chain stems from a study of OX40 agonist ivuxolimab in advanced cancers. Study in general: Every 2 weeks, ivuxolimab was infused into the patients intravenously at between 0.01 and 10 mg/kg. Participants could have had prior anti-PD-1, anti-PD-L1 or anti-CTLA-4 therapy, and approximately 37% had some.

Repertoires were generated with immunoSEQ multiplex PCR, while TCRdb's copy carries only in-frame clones and drops some. The sample lists about 61,000 clones, 75% to 90% occurring once. Overall study results and limits: In CD8+ T cells, expanded clones were on average more numerous than in CD4+.

This CDR3 is built from 13 residues. Looked up from germline, CDR1 is SEHNR and CDR2 is FQNEAQ (reference sequence). V was shortened by 5 bases and J by 6 bases, with 14 bases between the two germline ends. Details on this clone: The target antigen is unknown.

The sequence came from an adult with an advanced solid tumor such as melanoma, head and neck, liver or kidney cancer. The sample in question was CD4+ or CD8+ T cells sorted from blood, obtained in a trial of the OX40 agonist ivuxolimab. The rearrangement links TRBV7-9 to TRBJ2-7; D not certain. The CDR3 region is CASSPAISPEQYF. The CDR3 bases are TGTGCCAGCAGCCCGGCTATTTCCCCCGAGCAGTACTTC.